These 9 T cell receptor beta chains came from one sample sequenced in a study of blood T cell repertoires in COVID-19. Assay: immunoSEQ multiplex PCR; the TCRdb copy retains only in-frame clones and omits some. Of approximately 190,000 clones listed, roughly 87% are singletons. The source material was peripheral blood. These receptors were collected from a woman aged 60-70 years with COVID-19, enrolled during active disease.

This chain links TRBV28 with TRBJ1-2, with TRBD1 identical over 7 bases. There are 16 residues in the CDR3. The ends lost 3 bases at V and 8 bases at J; junction bases unmatched: 15. Germline lookup yields CDR1 MDHEN and CDR2 SYDVKM. The CDR3 region has the DNA TGTGCCAGCAGTTTTACAGGGGAGGTCCTATATGGCGGCTACACCTTC. Its protein is CASSFTGEVLYGGYTF.

The chain's CDR3 is CASSPAGTAYGYTF. As DNA, the CDR3 is TGTGCCAGCTCACCAGCCGGGACAGCCTATGGCTACACCTTC. The rearrangement uses TRBV18 and TRBJ1-2; 7 bases are a match to TRBD1. The CDR3 totals 14 residues. The germline V gene encodes CDR1 KGHSH and CDR2 LQKENI. Trimming at V came to 2 bases and at J to 4 bases, leaving 4 bases not matched to a gene. The full variable domain, completed using reference TRBV18 and TRBJ1-2, is NAGVMQNPRHLVRRRGQEARLRCSPMKGHSHVYWYRQLPEEGLKFMVYLQKENIIDESGMPKERFSAEFPKEGPSILRIQQVVRGDSAAYFCASSPAGTAYGYTFGSGTRLTVV.

The V and J genes are TRBV4-3 and TRBJ2-1; 7 bases align to TRBD2. After removal of 0 bases from V and 5 bases from J, the junction contained 4 bases not matched to a gene. The germline gives CDR1 LGHNA, CDR2 YSLEER. The CDR3 spans 15 residues. The CDR3, as DNA: TGCGCCAGCAGCCAAGAGGGCGGGACTAACAATGAGCAGTTCTTC. This encodes CASSQEGGTNNEQFF.

The V gene is TRBV29-1, the J gene TRBJ2-7, with TRBD2 matching over 11 bases. Looked up from germline, CDR1 is SQVTM and CDR2 is ANQGSEA. The CDR3 is made up of 14 amino acids. J gave up 2 bases and V 4 bases, and 4 bases lay outside the gene matches. The CDR3: CSVGGTSGTYEQYF. CDR3 in DNA: TGCAGCGTTGGGGGGACTAGCGGAACCTACGAGCAGTACTTC.

This clone was observed a single time. The V call is TRBV7-3, the J call TRBJ2-1; 12 bases align to TRBD1. Germline lookup yields CDR1 SGHTA and CDR2 FQGTGA. This CDR3 has 17 amino acids. The V segment lost 5 bases and the J segment 4 bases; nucleotides outside the gene matches: 9. CDR3 sequence (DNA): TGTGCCAGCAGCCGCGGGACAGGGGGCTTGAATTACAATGAGCAGTTCTTC. Translating gives CASSRGTGGLNYNEQFF.

V gene TRBV9 combines with J gene TRBJ2-1, with TRBD2 matching over 15 bases. The CDR3 sequence is 17 residues long. Germline trimming cut 4 bases from V and 7 bases from J; bases unmatched to any gene: 9. CDR1 and CDR2 from the germline V gene are SGDLS and YYNGEE. CDR3 sequence reads: CASSTGLAGGPTNEQFF. CDR3 DNA: TGTGCCAGCAGCACCGGACTAGCGGGAGGGCCGACGAATGAGCAGTTCTTC. The full variable domain, completed using reference TRBV9 and TRBJ2-1, is DSGVTQTPKHLITATGQRVTLRCSPRSGDLSVYWYQQSLDQGLQFLIQYYNGEERAKGNILERFSAQQFPDLHSELNLSSLELGDSALYFCASSTGLAGGPTNEQFFGPGTRLTVL.

The chain is built from TRBV3-1 (or the pseudogene TRBV3-2) and TRBJ2-3; a possible D gene is TRBD1 (6 bases). The CDR3 runs 16 residues. Trimming stripped 3 bases from V and 1 base from J, with 14 bases between. Germline V gene lookup returns CDR1 LGHDT and CDR2 YNNKEL (reference sequence). This chain's CDR3 is CASSQGTPLRTDTQYF. CDR3 nucleotides: TGTGCCAGCAGCCAGGGGACACCCTTGCGCACAGATACGCAGTATTTT.

The rearrangement uses TRBV28 and TRBJ1-2; D gene uncertain. There are 12 residues in the CDR3. With 5 bases removed from V and 3 bases from J, the gap between germline ends came to 7 bases. Germline V gives CDR1 MDHEN, CDR2 SYDVKM. CDR3 loop: CASSARDYGYTF. For the CDR3, the DNA is TGTGCCAGCAGTGCTCGGGACTATGGCTACACCTTC.

The chain is built from TRBV20-1 and TRBJ2-5; TRBD2 matches at 10 bases. There are 15 residues in the CDR3. The germline gives CDR1 DFQATT, CDR2 SNEGSKA (reference sequence). The trim removed 3 bases at V and 2 bases at J, leaving 6 bases unmatched. The CDR3 nucleotides are TGCAGTGCTAGTCACGGACTAGCGGAACAAGAGACCCAGTACTTC. Encoded protein: CSASHGLAEQETQYF.